Shown below are 25 T cell receptor beta chains from a single sample sequenced in a study of circulating CD8 cells and anti-PD-1 response in melanoma. Four subsets defined by PD-1 and/or TIGIT were sorted from live CD3+CD8+TCRalphabeta+ cells. Each library started from roughly 16 ng of total RNA using the QIAseq Immune Repertoire TCR panel. One entry per CDR3 protein, called by TCRdb with MiXCR from the reads. The sample contains 450 to 600 distinct CDR3 sequences, around 4.3% of which appear only once. Sample: CD8+ T cells from PBMCs, taken at baseline or after one month of anti-PD-1 therapy (not recorded which). All receptors come from a human donor with melanoma.

To note about this clonotype: A much more abundant neighbour one base away suggests this may be a read error. This CDR3 is missing its conserved last phenylalanine or tryptophan, likely due to a read error. The rearrangement uses TRBV7-3 and TRBJ2-3; D is unclear. This CDR3 comprises 15 residues. Germline CDR1 reads SGHTA; CDR2 reads FQGTGA. The V and J ends lost 2 bases and 0 bases respectively, with 9 bases between them. DNA for the CDR3: TGTGCCAGCAGCTTAGGAACGGGCAGCACAGATACGCAGTATCTT. It specifies CASSLGTGSTDTQYL.

This clonotype is deemed large. This chain joins TRBV9 and TRBJ2-3; D remains unclear. There are 14 residues in the CDR3. Germline lookup yields CDR1 SGDLS and CDR2 YYNGEE. Trimming shortened V by 0 bases and J by 4 bases, and 9 bases separated the two germline ends. The CDR3 sequence: CASSVEGIPDTQYF. CDR3 nucleotides: TGTGCCAGCAGCGTAGAAGGGATTCCAGATACGCAGTATTTT.

This clonotype is categorized as large (0.1 to 1%). The chain recombines TRBV19 with TRBJ2-2; D is ambiguous. V was clipped by 6 bases and J by 6 bases, with 14 bases between them. CDR3 length: 14 residues. Germline values: CDR1 LNHDA, CDR2 SQIVND (reference sequence). The CDR3 coding sequence is TGTGCCAGTAGACTCTCCCAATCCTCCGGGGAGCTGTTTTTT. Its translation is CASRLSQSSGELFF.

This clonotype is large (0.1 to 1%) in the sample. This chain links TRBV29-1 with TRBJ2-7; D possibly uses TRBD1 or TRBD2 (5 bases each). The ends were cut back, 7 bases at V and 5 bases at J, with 18 bases in the middle. The CDR3 runs to 13 residues. CDR1 SQVTM and CDR2 ANQGSEA come from the germline V gene. CDR3 region: CSARDLIYDEQYF. The CDR3 DNA reads TGCAGCGCTCGGGACCTAATTTACGACGAGCAGTACTTC.

By share, this clonotype counts as large (0.1 to 1%). This chain uses TRBV6-2 or TRBV6-3 with TRBJ2-2; 12 bases are shared with TRBD2. The CDR3 is 18 amino acids. With V trimmed by 0 bases and J by 4 bases, 6 bases remained unmatched. CDR1 and CDR2 from the germline V gene are MNHEY and SVGEGT. This chain's CDR3 is CASSYSASGGASTGELFF. CDR3 bases: TGTGCCAGCAGTTACTCTGCTAGCGGGGGGGCCAGCACCGGGGAGCTGTTTTTT.

The CDR3 sequence: CAWSAGDNQPQHF. The CDR3 DNA follows: TGTGCCTGGAGTGCCGGGGATAATCAGCCCCAGCATTTT. V usage is TRBV30 and J usage is TRBJ1-5, with D unclear. The CDR3 is 13 amino acids. Trimming cost V 1 base and J 4 bases, with 8 bases left between them. The germline CDR1 and CDR2 sequences are GTSNPN and SVGIG (reference sequence).

In this sample, this clonotype is large. This sequence joins TRBV12-5 and TRBJ2-7; D could derive from TRBD1 or TRBD2 (5 bases each). Looked up from germline, CDR1 is LGHNT and CDR2 is FRNRAP. The CDR3 consists of 14 residues. The V end was cut by 1 base, the J end by 5 bases, with 12 bases between. DNA for the CDR3: TGTGCTAGTGGTTTGGACGGGACCGTCGACGAGCAGTACTTC. This gives the protein CASGLDGTVDEQYF.

Within the sample, this clonotype is medium-sized. V gene TRBV12-5 combines with J gene TRBJ2-1; D gene uncertain. Germline V gene data show CDR1 as LGHNT and CDR2 as FRNRAP. This CDR3 spans 12 amino acids. V dropped 3 bases and J dropped 8 bases, with 8 bases sitting between them. The CDR3 sequence: CASGFTSDEQFF. The CDR3 DNA reads as TGTGCTAGTGGTTTCACGAGCGATGAGCAGTTCTTC.

Sample share makes this clonotype medium-sized. The chain employs TRBV30 and TRBJ2-7; D not certain. Germline loops: CDR1 GTSNPN, CDR2 SVGIG (reference sequence). This CDR3 is 17 amino acids long. V gave up 1 base and J gave up 5 bases, with 24 bases separating them. CDR3 in amino acids: CAWSAERSGRRLHEQYF. Written as DNA, the CDR3 is TGTGCCTGGAGTGCAGAACGTTCTGGTAGACGTCTACACGAGCAGTACTTC.

This clonotype qualifies as large. The chain has TRBV7-3 and TRBJ2-3; TRBD2 aligns across 14 bases. V dropped 5 bases and J dropped 2; count of bases not matched to a gene: 6. The CDR3 consists of 17 residues. The germline V gene encodes CDR1 SGHTA and CDR2 FQGTGA. CDR3 coding DNA: TGTGCCAGCAGCCCCTGGGGACTAGCGGGGGACACAGATACGCAGTATTTT. Protein: CASSPWGLAGDTDTQYF.

By share, this clonotype ranks as medium-sized (0.01 to 0.1%). The chain recombines TRBV2 with TRBJ2-7; D is perhaps TRBD1 or TRBD2 (6 bases each). Germline-derived CDR1 and CDR2 are SNHLY and FYNNEI. V was cut by 8 bases and J by 5 bases, with 19 bases left in between. This CDR3 contains 14 residues. The CDR3 spells CASGRDTLANEQYF. The CDR3 DNA follows: TGTGCCAGCGGGCGGGACACCCTGGCCAACGAGCAGTACTTC.

This clonotype is labeled large. The CDR3 DNA reads TGCAGCGTTGAAGCCGGGGAGGCCGCGGACATTCAGTACTTC. Protein: CSVEAGEAADIQYF. This chain uses TRBV29-1 with TRBJ2-4; possibly TRBD2 for D (6 bases). Trimming stripped 1 base from V and 8 bases from J, with 15 bases between. The CDR3 totals 14 residues. Germline V gives CDR1 SQVTM, CDR2 ANQGSEA.

CDR3 loop: CAWSKRGLYEQYF. As DNA, the CDR3 is TGTGCCTGGAGTAAAAGGGGGCTGTACGAGCAGTACTTC. The chain has TRBV30 and TRBJ2-7, with TRBD1 matching 7 bases. Germline loops: CDR1 GTSNPN, CDR2 SVGIG (reference sequence). V shed 2 bases, J shed 4 bases, and the junction held 5 bases outside the gene matches. The CDR3 sequence is 13 residues long.

This clonotype qualifies as large. The chain recombines TRBV20-1 with TRBJ2-7; 9 bases fit TRBD2. Germline V CDR1 and CDR2: DFQATT, SNEGSKA (reference sequence). The CDR3 spans 15 residues. V gave up 5 bases and J gave up 2 bases; unmatched junction bases: 10. The CDR3 loop reads CSASSSAGGPYEQYF. As DNA, the CDR3 is TGCAGTGCTTCATCTTCAGCGGGGGGACCCTACGAGCAGTACTTC.

This clonotype is labeled as large. J is TRBJ2-1 and V is TRBV19; D is possibly TRBD2 (5 bases). CDR3 length: 15 amino acids. Deletions cut 7 bases from V and 3 bases from J, with 16 bases between. In germline, CDR1 is LNHDA, CDR2 SQIVND (reference sequence). The CDR3 loop reads CASTLWAGDYNEQFF. CDR3 bases: TGTGCCAGTACCCTATGGGCGGGCGACTACAATGAGCAGTTCTTC.

In its sample, this clonotype ranks as large. The chain joins TRBV2 to TRBJ1-6; no firm D call. The CDR3 runs 16 residues. Between the trimmed V and J ends, which lost 2 bases and 0 bases, there was a span of 8 bases. The germline V gene encodes CDR1 SNHLY and CDR2 FYNNEI. The CDR3 nucleotides are TGTGCCAGCAGTGAAAGTAGGAGCTCCTATAATTCACCCCTCCACTTT. Encoded protein: CASSESRSSYNSPLHF.

This clonotype rates as large (0.1 to 1%). This chain joins TRBV5-5 and TRBJ2-3; TRBD1 or TRBD2 may be the D gene (5 bases each). The ends were cut back, 4 bases at V and 0 bases at J, with 18 bases in the middle. The CDR3 is 17 amino acids. The V gene's germline CDR1 is SGHKS and CDR2 YYEKEE (reference sequence). Here the CDR3 reads CASSPSGALPSTDTQYF. DNA for the CDR3: TGTGCCAGCAGCCCTTCCGGGGCCTTACCTAGCACAGATACGCAGTATTTT. Full variable domain (remainder filled in from reference TRBV5-5 and TRBJ2-3): DAGVTQSPTHLIKTRGQQVTLRCSPISGHKSVSWYQQVLGQGPQFIFQYYEKEERGRGNFPDRFSARQFPNYSSELNVNALLLGDSALYLCASSPSGALPSTDTQYFGPGTRLTVL.

By sample share, this clonotype is large. The chain is built from TRBV11-2 and TRBJ2-2; maybe TRBD2 (5 bases). Germline CDR1 and CDR2: SGHAT and FQNNGV. The CDR3 has 20 amino acids. Trimming left V 5 bases short and J 0 bases short, with 25 bases between. CDR3 protein: CASSDISGQGGFANTGELFF. For the CDR3, the DNA is TGTGCCAGCAGCGACATCTCTGGGCAAGGAGGATTCGCGAACACCGGGGAGCTGTTTTTT.

This clonotype is labeled medium-sized. The chain combines TRBV28 with TRBJ1-2; D is possibly TRBD1 (5 bases). CDR1 is MDHEN, CDR2 SYDVKM, per germline. Trimming pared 8 bases from V and 4 bases from J, leaving 20 bases between. The CDR3 extends over 15 amino acids. This chain's CDR3 is CASGRWGEQSYGYTF. The CDR3 region has the DNA TGTGCCAGCGGGAGGTGGGGGGAGCAGAGCTATGGCTACACCTTC.

This clonotype is deemed large. The rearrangement uses TRBV2 and TRBJ2-7; D is possibly TRBD2 (6 bases). Germline V gene sequence: CDR1 SNHLY, CDR2 FYNNEI. The CDR3 spans 11 residues. V gave up 6 bases and J gave up 7 bases, with 10 bases separating them. The CDR3 DNA reads TGTGCCAGCAGCCCTGCGGGGGAGCAGTACTTC. This encodes CASSPAGEQYF.

By proportion, this clonotype is large. The genes are TRBV27 and TRBJ2-1, with TRBD2 matching over 8 bases. CDR1 is MNHEY and CDR2 is SMNVEV in the germline V gene (reference sequence). The ends lost 8 bases at V and 5 bases at J; junction bases unmatched: 5. This CDR3 has 13 amino acids. CDR3 sequence (DNA): TGTGCCAGCGCCCTCGGGGGGGACAATGAGCAGTTCTTC. This sequence encodes CASALGGDNEQFF.

By proportion, this clonotype is large. The chain carries TRBV25-1 and TRBJ2-6, with D possibly TRBD1 on 6 matching bases. V dropped 8 bases and J dropped 1 base, with 6 bases sitting between them. The CDR3 consists of 13 residues. Germline loops: CDR1 MGHDK, CDR2 SYGVNS. CDR3 residues: CASGQSGANVLTF. The CDR3, as DNA: TGTGCCAGCGGACAGTCTGGGGCCAACGTCCTGACTTTC.

On this clonotype itself: A much larger clone sits a single nucleotide away, making a read error possible. This chain connects TRBV7-3 to TRBJ1-2, with D hard to call. This CDR3 spans 14 amino acids. Germline CDR1 SGHTA, CDR2 FQGTGA. Trimming left V 5 bases short and J 4 bases short, with 14 bases between. DNA for the CDR3: TGTGCCAGCAGCCCGTTCCCGCCTTCCTATGGCTACACCTTC. Protein sequence: CASSPFPPSYGYTF.

Relative to its sample, this clonotype is large. The chain links TRBV19 to TRBJ1-1; D remains ambiguous. Trimming cost V 5 bases and J 3 bases, with 10 bases left between them. Germline V CDR1 and CDR2: LNHDA, SQIVND (reference sequence). The CDR3 is 13 amino acids. The CDR3 protein is CASSQVRHTEAFF. As DNA, the CDR3 is TGTGCCAGTAGTCAGGTCAGGCACACTGAAGCTTTCTTT.

This clonotype came up a few times. This may stem from a read error, because a much larger clone lies one nucleotide away. V usage is TRBV29-1 and J usage is TRBJ2-7, with TRBD1 matching 10 bases. The CDR3 has 12 residues. V was pared by 7 bases and J by 2 bases, with 2 bases of the junction left unmatched. Germline V gene lookup returns CDR1 SQVTM and CDR2 ANQGSEA. The CDR3 region is CSAGTGAYEQYF. The CDR3 DNA reads TGCAGCGCCGGGACAGGGGCCTACGAGCAGTACTTC.